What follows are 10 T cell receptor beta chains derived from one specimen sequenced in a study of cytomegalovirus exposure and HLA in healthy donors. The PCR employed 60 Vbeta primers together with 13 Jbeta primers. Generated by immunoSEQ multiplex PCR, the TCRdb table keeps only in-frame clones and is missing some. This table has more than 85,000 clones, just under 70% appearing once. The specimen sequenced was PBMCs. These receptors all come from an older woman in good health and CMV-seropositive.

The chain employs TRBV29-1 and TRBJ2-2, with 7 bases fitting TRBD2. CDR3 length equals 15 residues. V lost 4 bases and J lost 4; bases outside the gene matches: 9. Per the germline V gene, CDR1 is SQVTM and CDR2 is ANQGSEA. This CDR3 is CSVVVGGVSTGELFF. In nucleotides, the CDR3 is TGCAGCGTTGTAGTGGGGGGGGTGAGCACCGGGGAGCTGTTTTTT.

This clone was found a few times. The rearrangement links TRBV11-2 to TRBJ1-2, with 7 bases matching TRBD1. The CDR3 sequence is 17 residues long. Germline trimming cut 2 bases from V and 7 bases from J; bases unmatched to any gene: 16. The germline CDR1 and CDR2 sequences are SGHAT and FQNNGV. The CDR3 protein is CASSLSAPRQGEVGYTF. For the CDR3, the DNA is TGTGCCAGCAGCTTATCAGCTCCCCGGCAGGGGGAGGTTGGCTACACCTTC.

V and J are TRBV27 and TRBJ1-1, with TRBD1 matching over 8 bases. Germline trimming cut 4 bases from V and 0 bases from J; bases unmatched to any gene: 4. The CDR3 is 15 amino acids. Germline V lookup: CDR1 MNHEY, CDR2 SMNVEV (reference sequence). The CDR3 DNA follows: TGTGCCAGCAGTTCCGACAGGGGTTTGAACACTGAAGCTTTCTTT. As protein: CASSSDRGLNTEAFF.

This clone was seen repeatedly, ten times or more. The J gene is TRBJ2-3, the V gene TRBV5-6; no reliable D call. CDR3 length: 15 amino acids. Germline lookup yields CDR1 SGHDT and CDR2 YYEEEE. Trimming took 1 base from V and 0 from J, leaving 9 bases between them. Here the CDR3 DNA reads TGTGCCAGCAGCTTGAACTGGGCTAGCACAGATACGCAGTATTTT. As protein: CASSLNWASTDTQYF.

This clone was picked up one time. In DNA form, the CDR3 reads TGTGCCAGCAGCTTAGTAGTACTAATCAATGAGCAGTTCTTC. As protein: CASSLVVLINEQFF. This chain joins TRBV7-9 and TRBJ2-1; no definite D call. Germline-derived CDR1 and CDR2 are SEHNR and FQNEAQ (reference sequence). The CDR3 totals 14 residues. V was cut by 1 base and J by 6 bases, with 10 bases left in between.

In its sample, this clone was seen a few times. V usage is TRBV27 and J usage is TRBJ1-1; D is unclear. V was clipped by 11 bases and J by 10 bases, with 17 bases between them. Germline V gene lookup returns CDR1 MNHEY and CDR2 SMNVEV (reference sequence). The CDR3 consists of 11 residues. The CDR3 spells CARKWVSGAFF. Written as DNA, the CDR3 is TGTGCCCGTAAATGGGTGTCAGGAGCTTTCTTT.

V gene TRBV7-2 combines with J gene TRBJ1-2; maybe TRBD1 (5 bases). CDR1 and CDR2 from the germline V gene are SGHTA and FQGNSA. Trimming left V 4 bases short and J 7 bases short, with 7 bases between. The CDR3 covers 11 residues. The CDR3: CASSSTVGYTF. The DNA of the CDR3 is TGTGCCAGCAGCTCGACAGTTGGCTACACCTTC.

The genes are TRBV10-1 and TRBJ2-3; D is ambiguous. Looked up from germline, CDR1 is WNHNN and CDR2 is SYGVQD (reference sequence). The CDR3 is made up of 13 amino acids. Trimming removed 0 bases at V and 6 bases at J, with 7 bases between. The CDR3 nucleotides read TGCGCCAGCAGTGAGTCGAGGTGGGATACGCAGTATTTT. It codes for CASSESRWDTQYF.

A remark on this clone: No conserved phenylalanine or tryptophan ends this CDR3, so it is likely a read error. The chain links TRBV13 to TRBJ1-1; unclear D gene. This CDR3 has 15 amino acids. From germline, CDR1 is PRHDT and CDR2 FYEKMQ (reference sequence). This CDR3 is CASSLGLGGNAEAFV. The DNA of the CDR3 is TGTGCCAGCAGCTTAGGCCTGGGCGGGAACGCTGAAGCTTTCGTT.

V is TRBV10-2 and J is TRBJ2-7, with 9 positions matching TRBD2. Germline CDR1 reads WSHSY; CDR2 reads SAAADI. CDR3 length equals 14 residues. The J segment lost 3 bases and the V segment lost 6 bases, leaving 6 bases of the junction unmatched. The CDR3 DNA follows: TGCGCCAGCAGCGAAGGGACTAGCTTCTACGAGCAGTACTTC. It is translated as CASSEGTSFYEQYF.